This entry lists 30 T cell receptor beta chains sequenced from one sample in a study of cytomegalovirus exposure and HLA in healthy donors. PCR was performed using 60 Vbeta and 13 Jbeta primers. Assay: immunoSEQ multiplex PCR; the TCRdb copy retains only in-frame clones and omits some. The data contain about 140,000 clones, around two thirds of them seen just once; the ten biggest clones take up 10%. Sequencing used PBMCs. The receptor source for this set is a man aged 30 to 39 in good health and CMV-seropositive.

The genes are TRBV30 and TRBJ1-3; D uncertain. Trimming removed 5 bases from V and 3 bases from J, with 14 bases in between. Per germline, CDR1 GTSNPN and CDR2 SVGIG (reference sequence). This CDR3 spans 14 amino acids. The CDR3 loop reads CAWGGFGGGNTIYF. The CDR3 coding sequence is TGTGCCTGGGGTGGATTTGGCGGTGGAAACACCATATATTTT.

V is TRBV6-5 and J is TRBJ2-7, with TRBD2 matching over 12 bases. V dropped 6 bases and J dropped 7; count of bases not matched to a gene: 7. In germline, CDR1 is MNHEY, CDR2 SVGAGI. The CDR3 spans 14 residues. The CDR3 nucleotides are TGTGCCAGCAGACCGGGACTAGCGGGTTGGGAGCAGTACTTC. It is translated as CASRPGLAGWEQYF.

The table lists this clone with a few counts. The chain joins TRBV6-1 to TRBJ2-7; D is ambiguous. CDR1 is MNHNS, CDR2 SASEGT, per germline. V was pared by 4 bases and J by 5 bases, with 15 bases between. The CDR3 sequence is 14 residues long. CDR3 protein: CASSASSAPHEQYF. CDR3 coding DNA: TGTGCCAGCAGTGCCTCAAGCGCCCCCCACGAGCAGTACTTC.

This chain connects TRBV4-1 to TRBJ1-1; D is undetermined. Trimming removed 0 bases from V and 3 bases from J, with 14 bases in between. Germline lookup yields CDR1 MGHRA and CDR2 YSYEKL. This CDR3 region has 16 residues. As DNA, the CDR3 is TGCGCCAGCAGCCAAGATGGGTGGGAGGGTGACACTGAAGCTTTCTTT. Residues: CASSQDGWEGDTEAFF.

The CDR3 sequence is CASSPLAGEDTQYF. CDR3 nucleotide sequence: TGTGCCAGCTCACCACTAGCGGGAGAGGATACGCAGTATTTT. This rearrangement joins TRBV18 to TRBJ2-3, with 9 bases identical to TRBD2. V trimming: 1 base; J trimming: 6 bases; junction bases outside the gene matches: 2. The germline gives CDR1 KGHSH, CDR2 LQKENI. The CDR3 is 14 residues long. Full variable domain (missing parts from reference TRBV18 and TRBJ2-3): NAGVMQNPRHLVRRRGQEARLRCSPMKGHSHVYWYRQLPEEGLKFMVYLQKENIIDESGMPKERFSAEFPKEGPSILRIQQVVRGDSAAYFCASSPLAGEDTQYFGPGTRLTVL.

This clone was picked up a small number of times. V gene TRBV7-4 combines with J gene TRBJ2-7; 7 positions agree with TRBD2. The V gene end was trimmed by 1 base and the J gene end by 0 bases; junction bases not matched to a gene: 6. The CDR3 sequence is 16 residues long. The germline V gene has CDR1 SGHVT and CDR2 SQSDAQ. The CDR3: CASSLERGGNSYEQYF. In DNA, the CDR3 is TGTGCCAGCAGCTTAGAGCGGGGCGGGAACTCCTACGAGCAGTACTTC. Supplemented by reference TRBV7-4 and TRBJ2-7, the full variable domain reads GAGVSQSPRYKVAKRGRDVALRCDSISGHVTLYWYRQTLGQGSEVLTYSQSDAQRDKSGRPSGRFSAERPERSVSTLKIQRTEQGDSAVYLCASSLERGGNSYEQYFGPGTRLTVT.

This clone appeared once. This chain connects TRBV4-1 to TRBJ2-1, with D perhaps TRBD2 (7 bases). Looked up from germline, CDR1 is MGHRA and CDR2 is YSYEKL. The CDR3 runs to 16 residues. The V end lost 6 bases, the J end lost 3 bases, and 18 bases lay between the germline ends. CDR3 DNA sequence: TGCGCCAGCAGGGGTATTCGGGGGGCCATCTACAATGAGCAGTTCTTC. Amino acids: CASRGIRGAIYNEQFF.

The gene calls are TRBV30 and TRBJ2-5; TRBD1 aligns across 7 bases. The CDR3 runs 15 residues. With 8 bases clipped from V and 1 base from J, the junction kept 13 bases outside the gene matches. Germline-derived CDR1 and CDR2 are GTSNPN and SVGIG (reference sequence). The CDR3 region is CALGWGTAFQETQYF. As DNA, the CDR3 is TGTGCCCTAGGCTGGGGGACAGCTTTCCAAGAGACCCAGTACTTC. The full variable domain, in which reference TRBV30 and TRBJ2-5 provide the parts outside the CDR3, is SQTIHQWPATLVQPVGSPLSLECTVEGTSNPNLYWYRQAAGRGLQLLFYSVGIGQISSEVPQNLSASRPQDRQFILSSKKLLLSDSGFYLCALGWGTAFQETQYFGPGTRLLVL.

The chain has TRBV19 and TRBJ1-1, with 7 bases aligning to TRBD1. In germline, CDR1 is LNHDA, CDR2 SQIVND (reference sequence). J gave up 4 bases and V 3 bases, and 5 bases lay outside the gene matches. This CDR3 comprises 14 residues. The CDR3 here is CASSIGGGGTEAFF. The CDR3 region has the DNA TGTGCCAGTAGTATCGGAGGGGGCGGCACTGAAGCTTTCTTT.

This clone has a handful of counts. V and J are TRBV9 and TRBJ2-7; TRBD2 matches 10 bases. The CDR3 is 16 residues long. V was pared by 3 bases and J by 0 bases, with 6 bases of the junction left unmatched. The germline V gene encodes CDR1 SGDLS and CDR2 YYNGEE. This chain's CDR3 is CASSAGLAVSSYEQYF. For the CDR3, the DNA is TGTGCCAGCAGCGCCGGACTAGCGGTAAGCTCCTACGAGCAGTACTTC.

The rearrangement links TRBV7-2 to TRBJ2-7; 7 bases agree with TRBD2. The CDR3 contains 15 residues. The V gene end was trimmed by 6 bases and the J gene end by 0 bases; junction bases not matched to a gene: 8. Per the germline V gene, CDR1 is SGHTA and CDR2 is FQGNSA. CDR3 loop: CASSQRGSDSYEQYF. In DNA form, the CDR3 reads TGTGCCAGCAGTCAGCGGGGTAGCGACTCCTACGAGCAGTACTTC.

V and J are TRBV27 and TRBJ2-1, with 9 nucleotides matching TRBD2. V lost 7 bases and J lost 7; bases outside the gene matches: 11. This CDR3 spans 15 amino acids. CDR1 and CDR2 from the germline V gene are MNHEY and SMNVEV (reference sequence). CDR3 region: CASTTSRAGGNEQFF. In DNA, the CDR3 is TGTGCCAGCACCACCTCAAGAGCGGGAGGTAATGAGCAGTTCTTC.

This chain links TRBV28 with TRBJ2-7; weak D call: TRBD2 (7 bases). There are 15 residues in the CDR3. Germline CDR1 reads MDHEN; CDR2 reads SYDVKM. The ends were cut back, 4 bases at V and 6 bases at J, with 19 bases in the middle. The CDR3: CASSSGPGGLSEQYF. In DNA, the CDR3 is TGTGCCAGCAGTTCGGGGCCGGGGGGCTTGAGCGAGCAGTACTTC.

The chain links TRBV6-5 to TRBJ2-1; 9 bases are a match to TRBD2. Germline CDR1 and CDR2: MNHEY and SVGAGI. The length of the CDR3 is 16 residues. Trimming took 2 bases from V and 2 from J; bases not matched to a gene: 4. The CDR3 DNA follows: TGTGCCAGCAGTTACCGGACTAGCGTACCCTACAATGAGCAGTTCTTC. The encoded protein is CASSYRTSVPYNEQFF.

The chain recombines TRBV18 with TRBJ2-1, with 11 nucleotides matching TRBD2. V shed 4 bases, J shed 6 bases, and the junction held 8 bases outside the gene matches. Germline V gene sequence: CDR1 KGHSH, CDR2 LQKENI. CDR3 length: 16 residues. CDR3 DNA sequence: TGTGCCAGCTCACTACGTACTAGCGGGAGTTCCAATGAGCAGTTCTTC. It codes for CASSLRTSGSSNEQFF.

The chain links TRBV5-4 to TRBJ2-2, with 7 bases matching TRBD2. Germline assignment: CDR1 SGHNT and CDR2 YYREEE (reference sequence). V lost 1 base, J lost 4 bases, and 7 bases stayed unmatched. The CDR3 has 16 amino acids. The DNA for the CDR3 is TGTGCCAGCAGCTTGTGGTCGGGAGGCCGCACCGGGGAGCTGTTTTTT. It codes for CASSLWSGGRTGELFF.

This chain joins TRBV27 and TRBJ2-1; the match to TRBD1 covers 10 bases. CDR1 MNHEY and CDR2 SMNVEV come from the germline V gene (reference sequence). J was trimmed by 5 bases and V by 3 bases; bases with no gene match: 4. This CDR3 region has 15 residues. The CDR3 DNA reads as TGTGCCAGCAGTTTGGGACAGGGGTTTCACAATGAGCAGTTCTTC. This translates into CASSLGQGFHNEQFF.

The V call is TRBV4-2, the J call TRBJ2-2, with 9 bases aligning to TRBD2. Germline V gene sequence: CDR1 LGHNA, CDR2 YNFKEQ. The junction had 6 bases not matched to a gene; V was cut back by 3 bases and J by 1 base. The CDR3 has 17 residues. This chain's CDR3 is CASSQTSAGGNTGELFF. CDR3 DNA sequence: TGTGCCAGCAGCCAGACTTCAGCGGGAGGGAACACCGGGGAGCTGTTTTTT.

This clone was counted between two and nine times. The J gene is TRBJ2-7, the V gene TRBV5-1, with a weak D call TRBD1 (6 bases). The germline V gene encodes CDR1 SGHRS and CDR2 YFSETQ. V lost 6 bases, J lost 1 base, and 17 bases lay in between. The CDR3 loop spans 15 amino acids. In DNA form, the CDR3 reads TGCGCCAGCACCCGAAGATCCGGACAGTCCTACGAGCAGTACTTC. This codes for CASTRRSGQSYEQYF. The complete variable domain, with remaining parts taken from reference TRBV5-1 and TRBJ2-7, reads KAGVTQTPRYLIKTRGQQVTLSCSPISGHRSVSWYQQTPGQGLQFLFEYFSETQRNKGNFPGRFSGRQFSNSRSEMNVSTLELGDSALYLCASTRRSGQSYEQYFGPGTRLTVT.

This clone has only a few counts. The chain recombines TRBV19 with TRBJ2-7, with D perhaps TRBD1 (5 bases). The CDR3 totals 14 residues. Germline V lookup: CDR1 LNHDA, CDR2 SQIVND (reference sequence). Trimming cost V 6 bases and J 2 bases, with 14 bases left between them. The chain's CDR3 is CASSLIGATYEQYF. The CDR3 region has the DNA TGTGCCAGTAGCCTCATAGGGGCGACCTACGAGCAGTACTTC.

The chain is built from TRBV19 and TRBJ2-7; possible D gene TRBD2, 5 bases. V lost 6 bases and J lost 3, with 18 bases in between. The germline gives CDR1 LNHDA, CDR2 SQIVND (reference sequence). CDR3 length equals 15 residues. The CDR3 here is CASRMHRTESYEQYF. CDR3 coding DNA: TGTGCCAGTAGGATGCATAGGACTGAGAGCTACGAGCAGTACTTC.

This clone was counted only a few times. This rearrangement joins TRBV6-5 to TRBJ1-1, with D possibly matching TRBD1 (6 bases). The CDR3 length is 13 residues. Germline CDR1 reads MNHEY; CDR2 reads SVGAGI. Deletions cut 4 bases from V and 5 bases from J, with 11 bases between. The CDR3 DNA follows: TGTGCCAGCAGTTCAACAGGGAAAACTGAAGCTTTCTTT. Encoded protein: CASSSTGKTEAFF.

The V call is TRBV10-3, the J call TRBJ1-1, with TRBD1 matching 7 bases. CDR1 ENHRY and CDR2 SYGVKD come from the germline V gene. With V trimmed by 9 bases and J by 0 bases, 13 bases remained unmatched. This CDR3 region has 16 residues. The CDR3 here is CAIRKGAAVMNTEAFF. Written as DNA, the CDR3 is TGTGCCATAAGGAAGGGGGCGGCCGTAATGAACACTGAAGCTTTCTTT.

In this sample, this clone turned up a few times. This chain joins TRBV25-1 and TRBJ1-3; TRBD1 matches at 7 bases. CDR3 length: 16 residues. After removal of 3 bases from V and 0 bases from J, the junction contained 5 bases not matched to a gene. Germline CDR1 reads MGHDK; CDR2 reads SYGVNS. CDR3 DNA: TGTGCCAGCAGTGACAGACAGGGTCTCTCTGGAAACACCATATATTTT. Its translation is CASSDRQGLSGNTIYF.

The chain uses TRBV5-1 and TRBJ2-1, with D perhaps matching TRBD2 (6 bases). Trimming took off 0 bases at V and 8 bases at J, with 9 bases between the two ends. Per the germline V gene, CDR1 is SGHRS and CDR2 is YFSETQ. The CDR3 runs to 13 residues. In DNA, the CDR3 is TGCGCCAGCAGCTTGGTGGCTAGCGATGAGCAGTTCTTC. Translating it yields CASSLVASDEQFF.

This clone was seen a handful of times. J is TRBJ1-1 and V is TRBV6-5, with D unclear. Germline V gene data show CDR1 as MNHEY and CDR2 as SVGAGI. The CDR3 totals 14 residues. V dropped 6 bases and J dropped 3 bases, with 14 bases sitting between them. CDR3 protein: CASSPTPRDTEAFF. The CDR3 bases are TGTGCCAGCAGCCCGACCCCGCGGGACACTGAAGCTTTCTTT.

A few counts support this clone. The rearrangement uses TRBV6-1 and TRBJ2-2, with 10 bases fitting TRBD1. The CDR3 runs to 14 residues. The V gene end was trimmed by 10 bases and the J gene end by 3 bases; junction bases not matched to a gene: 5. CDR1 MNHNS and CDR2 SASEGT come from the germline V gene. CDR3 nucleotide sequence: TGTGCCATTACCGGGACAGGGGACACCGGGGAGCTGTTTTTT. It specifies CAITGTGDTGELFF.

V is TRBV28 and J is TRBJ1-1, with TRBD1 identical over 8 bases. With V trimmed by 10 bases and J by 0 bases, 4 bases remained unmatched. The CDR3 totals 13 residues. Germline V gives CDR1 MDHEN, CDR2 SYDVKM. The CDR3 sequence is CATRGQVNTEAFF. In DNA form, the CDR3 reads TGTGCCACCAGGGGACAGGTGAACACTGAAGCTTTCTTT.

This clone appeared a few times. J is TRBJ1-2 and V is TRBV27; D ambiguous. CDR3 length: 13 amino acids. V was clipped by 3 bases and J by 4 bases, with 9 bases between them. Germline CDR1 is MNHEY and CDR2 is SMNVEV (reference sequence). CDR3 loop: CASSFSDSYGYTF. The CDR3 region has the DNA TGTGCCAGCAGTTTCTCAGATTCCTATGGCTACACCTTC.

The chain recombines TRBV6-6 with TRBJ2-5, with D unclear. Germline CDR1 MNHNY, CDR2 SVGAGI (reference sequence). The V end was cut by 4 bases, the J end by 4 bases, with 7 bases between. The CDR3 is 12 residues long. Here the CDR3 reads CASSFHLETQYF. CDR3 bases: TGTGCCAGCAGTTTCCACTTAGAGACCCAGTACTTC.